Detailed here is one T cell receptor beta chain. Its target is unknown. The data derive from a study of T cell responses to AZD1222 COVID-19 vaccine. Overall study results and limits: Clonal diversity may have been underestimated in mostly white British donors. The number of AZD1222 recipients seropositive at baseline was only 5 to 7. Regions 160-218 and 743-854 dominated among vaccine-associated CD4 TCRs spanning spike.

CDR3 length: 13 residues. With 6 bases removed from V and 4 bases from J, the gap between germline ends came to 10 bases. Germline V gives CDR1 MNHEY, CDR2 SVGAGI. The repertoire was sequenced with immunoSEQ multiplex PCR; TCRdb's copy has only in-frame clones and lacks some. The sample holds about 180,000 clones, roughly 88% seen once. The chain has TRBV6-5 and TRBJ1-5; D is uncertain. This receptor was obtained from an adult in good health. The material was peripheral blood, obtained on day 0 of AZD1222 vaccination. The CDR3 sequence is CASSRGGNQPQHF. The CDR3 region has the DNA TGTGCCAGCAGCCGCGGAGGGAATCAGCCCCAGCATTTT.